The entry below gives a single TCR beta chain sequence along with its context. This clonotype was picked up a small number of times. The antigen it binds to is not known. Per-base qualities were not stored, and no clone one base away is much larger. The data are from a study of T cell repertoires in cytomegalovirus infection (dated by TCRdb to about 2019). A note on the overall study: Donor HLA type was relevant to the analysis, as public TCR beta signatures indicated carriage of CMV infection together with the matching HLA type.

The CDR3 sequence holds 15 residues, the cysteine and phenylalanine included. Solely the CDR3 DNA is kept, with 45 bases framed from the first base. V lost 2 bases and J lost 0 bases; the stretch between them is 10 bases long. As encoded in the germline V gene, CDR1 is LGHNA while CDR2 is YNFKEQ. TCRdb records Illumina HiSeq 1500 as the sequencer. TCRdb handled the public reads itself, with Q25 trimming in fastp and clone calling in MiXCR, and kept productive beta chains. Each record represents a unique CDR3 protein, reported with the most common genes and DNA among its rows. Present in this sample are 150,000 to 200,000 distinct CDR3 sequences, approximately 18% of which were seen just once. Of the sample, around 27% is held by the ten largest clones. Study-level results and caveats: The ex vivo response was dominated by HLA-C-restricted CMV-specific TCR beta clonotypes, and the single most frequent clonotype in two of eight donors was supplied by these HLA-C-restricted clonotypes. In both this cohort and an independent cohort of some 350 donors, the cumulative frequency of public TCR beta family members distinguished carriers of CMV infection plus the relevant HLA type.

Recombination linked TRBV4-2 to TRBJ1-1, with the D gene too uncertain to name. The TCR comes from a human donor in good health (CMV status not recorded). Some clones in this sample may be carry-over from other donors' samples. Material: CD8+ T cells from PBMCs. Here the CDR3 is given as CASSQRRILNTEAFF. The DNA sequence reads TGTGCCAGCAGCCAAAGGAGAATTTTGAACACTGAAGCTTTCTTT.